The 4 T cell receptor beta chains below come from one sample, sequenced in a study of blood T cell repertoires in COVID-19. Libraries were prepared by immunoSEQ multiplex PCR; TCRdb keeps only in-frame clonotypes and omits some of them. This table has roughly 380,000 clones, around 85% appearing once. Input material: peripheral blood. The receptors here all came from a woman aged 18-35 years with acute or convalescent COVID-19.

This chain uses TRBV5-1 with TRBJ2-3; the D gene is possibly TRBD2 (5 bases). Germline loops: CDR1 SGHRS, CDR2 YFSETQ. Trimming took 0 bases from V and 3 from J, leaving 11 bases between them. CDR3 size: 15 residues. The CDR3 nucleotides are TGCGCCAGCAGCTTGGGGCGGGCCGGGACAGATACGCAGTATTTT. It translates to CASSLGRAGTDTQYF.

This clone was recorded a few times. This chain links TRBV5-1 with TRBJ1-2; no definite D call. The germline CDR1 and CDR2 sequences are SGHRS and YFSETQ. CDR3 length: 16 residues. V was shortened by 0 bases and J by 6 bases, with 18 bases between the two germline ends. The DNA of the CDR3 is TGCGCCAGCAGCTTGGCGGGGATGGAGACGGATCATGGCTACACCTTC. Translation: CASSLAGMETDHGYTF.

The rearrangement links TRBV19 to TRBJ2-3, with 14 positions matching TRBD2. V lost 10 bases to trimming and J lost 3 bases; unmatched junction nucleotides: 3. Germline V gene data show CDR1 as LNHDA and CDR2 as SQIVND (reference sequence). The CDR3 covers 14 residues. The CDR3 protein is CATRTSGRTDTQYF. CDR3 nucleotide sequence: TGTGCCACCAGGACTAGCGGGAGGACAGATACGCAGTATTTT.

This chain uses TRBV6-6 with TRBJ1-1; D remains unclear. The CDR3 is 16 amino acids. Trimming cost V 0 bases and J 5 bases, with 16 bases left between them. CDR1 is MNHNY, CDR2 SVGAGI, per germline (reference sequence). CDR3 in amino acids: CASSYSPAGSGTEAFF. For the CDR3, the DNA is TGTGCCAGCAGTTACTCCCCCGCAGGTTCTGGGACTGAAGCTTTCTTT.